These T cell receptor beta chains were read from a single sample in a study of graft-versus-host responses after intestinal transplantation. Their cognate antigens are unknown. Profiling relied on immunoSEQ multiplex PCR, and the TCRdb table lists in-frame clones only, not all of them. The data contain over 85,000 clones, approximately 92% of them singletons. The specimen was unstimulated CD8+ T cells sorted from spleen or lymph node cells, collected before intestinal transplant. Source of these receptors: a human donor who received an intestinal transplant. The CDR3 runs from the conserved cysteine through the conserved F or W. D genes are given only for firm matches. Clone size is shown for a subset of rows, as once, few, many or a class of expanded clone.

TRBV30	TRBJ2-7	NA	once	TGTGCCTGGAGTGTTGGGGGTACCTACGAGCAGTACTTC	CAWSVGGTYEQYF
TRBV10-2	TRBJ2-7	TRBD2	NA	TGCGCCAGCTGTAGCGGGGTTTACGAGCAGTACTTC	CASCSGVYEQYF
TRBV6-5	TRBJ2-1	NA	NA	TGTGCCAGCAGTTACAGTCTCTCCTACAATGAGCAGTTCTTC	CASSYSLSYNEQFF
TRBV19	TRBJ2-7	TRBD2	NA	TGTGCCAGTAGTATAGAGACAGCGGGGTACTACGAGCAGTACTTC	CASSIETAGYYEQYF
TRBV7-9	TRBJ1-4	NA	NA	TGTGCCAGCAGCTTATCCGGGGGGGGTAATGAAAAACTGTTTTTT	CASSLSGGGNEKLFF
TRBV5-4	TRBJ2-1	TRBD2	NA	TGTGCCAGCGGGATAGCGGGAGGGACCTACAATGAGCAGTTCTTC	CASGIAGGTYNEQFF
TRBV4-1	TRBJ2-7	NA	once	TGCGCCAGCAGCCAAGATGGGGATTCCTACGAGCAGTACTTC	CASSQDGDSYEQYF
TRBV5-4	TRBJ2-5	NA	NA	TGTGCCAGCAGCTTAGATACAGGGCCCGAGACCCAGTACTTC	CASSLDTGPETQYF
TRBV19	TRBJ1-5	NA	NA	TGTGCCAGTAGTATGGGGGGGGCCGGCAATCAGCCCCAGCATTTT	CASSMGGAGNQPQHF
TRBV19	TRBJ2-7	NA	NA	TGTGCCAGTAGCCCCCGGGAGAGATCCTACGAGCAGCACTTC	CASSPRERSYEQHF